The rows below give T cell receptor beta chains drawn from one sample of a study of cytomegalovirus exposure and HLA in healthy donors. Assay used: immunoSEQ multiplex PCR; TCRdb lists only in-frame clones, some missing. The data hold about 200,000 clones, with about 79% observed a single time. Sequencing was done on a sample of PBMCs. These receptor sequences come from a man younger than 35 in good health and CMV-seronegative. Each CDR3 is given with its conserved first and last residue. Clone size, where shown, is once, few, many, or a class for clones that have expanded.

TRBJ1-1 . TRBV6-5 CASSYFRSPTEAFF
TRBJ2-1 . TRBV29-1 CSVEGGTSGSTSYNEQFF
TRBJ2-3 . TRBV6-5 CASSLGGGSTDTQYF
TRBJ1-4 . TRBV6-1 CASSGRSVGHEKLFF
TRBJ2-1 few TRBV2 CASSRLAGGSDEQFF
TRBJ1-1 . TRBV19 CASKTKQGTLLSEAFF
TRBJ1-1 few TRBV5-1 CASSLSTGDTEAFF
TRBJ2-5 . TRBV7-7 CASSLVGISGETQYF
TRBJ2-5 few TRBV28 CASSSGGAVGETQYF
TRBJ2-5 . TRBV5-1 CASSLARGSAGAEETQYF
TRBJ1-5 . TRBV18 CASSMDRQPQHF
TRBJ1-5 . TRBV6-6 CASSPRDRGRDQPQHF
TRBJ2-5 . TRBV11-2 CASSLPGVETQYF
TRBJ1-1 . TRBV6-5 CASSYRGGDTEAFF
TRBJ1-5 . TRBV13 CASSSRERLGSNQPQHF
TRBJ2-3 . TRBV7-2 CASSLGGGGTTDTQYF
TRBJ1-4 once TRBV19 CASSMGRATNEKLFF
TRBJ1-5 . TRBV6-5 CASSAGQGSNQPQHF
TRBJ2-7 few TRBV12-5 CASGLLAGGGEQYF
TRBJ1-1 . TRBV5-6 CASSLVVGENTEAFF
TRBJ2-7 . TRBV6-5 CASSYSIGHPSYEQYF
TRBJ1-3 . TRBV10-3 CAITRGQGQNTIYF